This TCR beta chain emerged from a study of shared clonotypes between healthy human individuals. The study, taken as a whole, reports: Blood was the only sampled material, and tissue repertoires likely differ. Lower generation probabilities were found for non-shared clonotypes than for those shared by all four donors.

Of note for this clone: As yet, its antigen is unknown.

CD45RA+ naive and CD45RA-negative memory subsets were separated from CD4+ cells. Investigators spread the genomic DNA of each subset evenly over several immunoSEQ plates. This table comes from immunoSEQ multiplex PCR, and its TCRdb copy is limited to in-frame clones, with some not included. The top ten clones hold approximately 0.06% of a sample with approximately 500,000 clones, 90% to 97% of them seen once. The CDR3 spans 13 residues. Trimming stripped 4 bases from V and 5 bases from J, with 11 bases between. From germline, CDR1 is WNHNN and CDR2 SYGVQD (reference sequence). This receptor was taken from a young woman in good health. Sample: naive CD4+ T cells sorted from blood. Subset reported: CD45RA+ positively selected. The chain joins TRBV10-1 to TRBJ2-5; tentatively, D is TRBD2 (5 bases). The CDR3, as DNA: TGCGCCAGCAGTGTCGGAGGTGGGGAGACCCAGTACTTC. It specifies CASSVGGGETQYF.